Below, one T cell receptor (beta chain) is given with its context. Germline is not matched at one junction end, which may reflect a read error. The germline V gene has CDR1 MGHDK and CDR2 SYGVNS. The CDR3 is made up of 13 amino acids. The sample is drawn from a study of tumor-infiltrating lymphocytes in primary liver carcinoma. In the study overall: Tumors measured about 4 to 11 cm and were stage T1-T3 N0M0.

The study co-extracted DNA and RNA from around 20-30 mg of unsorted bulk tissue. Surgical resection served as treatment for the primary liver carcinoma of these patients. cDNA specific to TCR beta was made from 500 ng of total RNA, with a constant-region primer employed for priming. Slightly modified ARM-PCR, run as three nested multiplex PCR rounds, produced the TCR beta libraries. Primers for the first two PCR rounds were TRBV1-TRBV30 forward primers and a C-beta reverse primer (roughly 10 cycles per round). TCRdb fed the multiplex PCR reads into MiXCR, producing one record per CDR3 protein. The sample has 40,000 to 55,000 distinct CDR3 sequences, 65% to 80% seen once.

Sequencing was done on a sample of liver tumor tissue from sampling region 5. The sample's subset: tumor region T5, tumor centre. This chain connects TRBV25-1 to TRBJ1-6; no definite D call. The TCR originated in a man in his forties with primary liver carcinoma and hepatitis B virus infection. DNA for the CDR3: TGTGCCGGCAGTTCTCTCCCGAATTCAGCCCTCCACTTT. Translated, it gives CAGSSLPNSALHF. The full variable domain, its missing parts supplied by reference TRBV25-1 and TRBJ1-6, is EADIYQTPRYLVIGTGKKITLECSQTMGHDKMYWYQQDPGMELHLIHYSYGVNSTEKGDLSSESTVSRIRTEHFPLTLESARPSHTSQYLCAGSSLPNSALHFGNGTRLTVT.